This T cell receptor (beta chain) is drawn from a study of shared clonotypes between healthy human individuals. Comment on this clone: One end of the junction is discordant with germline, which a read error may explain. The sample contains more than one DNA sequence encoding this CDR3.

This CDR3 has 17 residues. The germline V gene has CDR1 SGHTA and CDR2 FQGNSA. Assay: immunoSEQ multiplex PCR; the TCRdb copy retains only in-frame clones and omits some. The sample gives around 2.5 million clones, roughly 93% of which show up once; around 0.4% is in the top ten. The sequenced sample was naive CD4+ T cells from PBMCs. As to subset: CD45RA+ positively selected. The sequence derives from a young man in good health. Some clones in this sample may be carry-over from other donors' samples. This chain connects TRBV7-2 to TRBJ2-7; 14 nucleotides line up with TRBD2. CDR3 protein: CASSLAGLAGDPYEQYF. CDR3 DNA sequence: TGTGCCAGCAGCCTAGCGGGACTAGCGGGAGACCCCTACGAGCAGTACTTC.